The T cell receptor (beta chain) under discussion was sequenced for a study of blood T cell repertoires in COVID-19. Original analysis: Reference gene primer amplification gave nucleated cell count estimates. Generated by immunoSEQ multiplex PCR, the TCRdb table keeps only in-frame clones and is missing some. V and J calls and clone size are as listed in that table; D and trimming were resolved from the DNA. The sample has around 200,000 clones; about 86% are singletons. Sequencing used peripheral blood. The TCR was taken from a man under 40 with active or convalescent COVID-19.

The CDR3 is CSAGVAGTYNEQFF. DNA for the CDR3: TGCAGTGCTGGTGTAGCGGGAACCTACAATGAGCAGTTCTTC. The chain employs TRBV20-1 and TRBJ2-1; TRBD2 agrees at 8 bases. The CDR3 spans 14 residues. The V gene end was trimmed by 5 bases and the J gene end by 2 bases; junction bases not matched to a gene: 5. Germline V gives CDR1 DFQATT, CDR2 SNEGSKA (reference sequence).